This T cell receptor beta chain was captured by sequencing in a study of shared clonotypes between healthy human individuals (dated by TCRdb to 2018 to 2021). About the study as a whole: The cohort included a few men and two women between 18 and 49 years of age. For each donor, three plates each were used for CD4 naive and CD4 memory, two plates were used for CD8 naive, and one plate was used for CD8 memory. To estimate repertoire size and how much clonotype sharing occurs between individuals, the study deeply sequenced the blood TCR repertoires of roughly 5 healthy adults. To increase sequencing depth and limit assay-specific biases, TCR repertoire library preparation and sequencing were carried out by different laboratories using diverse techniques. Between about 0.9 and 8.9 billion PBMCs per donor were obtained by leukapheresis. General study outcomes and caveats: Pairwise subsampling indicated that sequencing depth was expected to affect the degree of clonotype sharing among donors. Estimated clonotype richness was generally larger for naive than for memory subsets. Sampling was restricted to blood, and TCR repertoires in tissue are likely to differ from TCR repertoires in blood. Across a handful of donors, approximately 4.9% of naive CD4, more than 3% of naive CD8, approximately 2.5% of memory CD4, and roughly 0.41% of memory CD8 clonotypes were shared. Higher generation probabilities were observed for clonotypes shared by all four sorted-subset donors than for non-shared clonotypes. The small number of donors limited the genetic and exposure-history diversity represented. Rarefaction of sorted-subset datasets indicated incomplete sequencing despite the large sequencing depth.

TCR CDR3 regions were amplified from genomic DNA by multiplex PCR using the deep immunoSEQ assay. For each cell subset, the extracted genomic DNA was distributed evenly across all wells of several immunoSEQ 96-well plates, and each plate served as one replicate. For sorted subsets, roughly 190 ng of genomic DNA, equivalent to some 33,000 T cell genomes, went into each replicate PCR. The purified libraries were quantified using a Qubit 3.0 fluorometer, sized with a Bioanalyzer 2100, and then quantified again using the KAPA Library Quantification kit. Every immunoSEQ 96-well plate was sequenced on a dedicated single-read 150-cycle Illumina NextSeq 550 flow cell. In the source study's methods: Because only junctional sequences without quality scores were contained in the immunoSEQ output, filtering matching that applied to full-length reads could not be performed. To assign V/J genes and CDR3, sequences were annotated using PyIR, a Python wrapper for IgBLAST v1.9, with IMGT germline references. Reads were removed for weak V/J assignments (E-value above 1e-6), missing CDR3, stop codons, out-of-frame junctions, or ambiguous translated residues. V3J clonotypes were defined as sequences sharing an identical inferred V gene, J gene, and CDR3 amino acid sequence. Percentage overlap between repertoires was computed as shared unique clonotypes divided by the size of the smaller repertoire. Richness of each repertoire was evaluated using RTK rarefaction, the Chao1 estimator, and Recon v2.1 estimates of unobserved clonotypes. OLGA was used to compute generation probabilities for all TCRbeta clonotypes that the gDNA method yielded from a handful of donors. Entries here come from immuneACCESS through TCRdb and include only in-frame sequences with V and J called. Some clones fail to appear in such tables; in the studies checked, an unresolved V gene covers under half of the shortfall, and the cause of the remainder is unknown. That table is the source of V, J and clone size, and D and trimming were worked out from the DNA. Across this sample there are millions of clones, with about 93% seen only once. The ten largest clones take up about 1.8% of the sample.

With regard to this clone: It has no known antigen specificity. Base qualities are not at hand, and no much larger clone is one base apart.

CD8 naive samples were CD45RO-negative cells positively selected for CCR7, giving a CD45RA+CCR7+ population that excluded TemRA cells. Healthy HIV-negative adults with no recently reported acute infections or vaccinations were included as donors. All donors were Caucasian adults living in Nashville, Tennessee, USA. After blood collection by leukapheresis, PBMCs were isolated using Ficoll-Histopaque density gradient centrifugation and then cryopreserved in the vapor phase of liquid nitrogen. Analytical flow cytometry was used to check the purity and quantity of every magnetically sorted T cell population. Genomic DNA was isolated from every sorted fraction and measured by UV absorbance on a Nanodrop 2000c. From the cysteine up to the phenylalanine, the CDR3 has a length of 14 residues. Only the CDR3 portion is preserved as DNA: 42 bases, with reading frame beginning at the first base. Sequences SGHAT (CDR1) and FQNNGV (CDR2) are obtained from the germline V gene. V drops 5 bases and J drops 3 bases, leaving 13 bases in between.

Material: naive CD8+ T cells from PBMCs. The cell subset or site label here, explained by the study, means: CD45RA+CCR7+. The chain was built from TRBV11-2 and TRBJ1-2; a tentative D call is TRBD1 (5 bases match). The sequence was obtained from a young man in good health. Some clones in this sample may be carry-over from other donors' samples. The CDR3 reads CASSPSGGDYGYTF. The DNA sequence reads TGTGCCAGCAGCCCCTCTGGAGGGGACTATGGCTACACCTTC.